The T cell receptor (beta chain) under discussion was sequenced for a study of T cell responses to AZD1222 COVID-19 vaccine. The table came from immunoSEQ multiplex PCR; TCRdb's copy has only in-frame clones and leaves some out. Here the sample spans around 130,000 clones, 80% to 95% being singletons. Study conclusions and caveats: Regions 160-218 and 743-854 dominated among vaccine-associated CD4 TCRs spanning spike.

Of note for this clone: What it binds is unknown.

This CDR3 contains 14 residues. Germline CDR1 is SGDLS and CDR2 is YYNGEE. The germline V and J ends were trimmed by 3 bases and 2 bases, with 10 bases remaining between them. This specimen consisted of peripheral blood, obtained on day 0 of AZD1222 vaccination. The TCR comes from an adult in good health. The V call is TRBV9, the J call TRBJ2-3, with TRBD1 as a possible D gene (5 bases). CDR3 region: CASSETGLTDTQYF. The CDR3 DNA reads TGTGCCAGCAGCGAAACAGGCCTCACAGATACGCAGTATTTT.